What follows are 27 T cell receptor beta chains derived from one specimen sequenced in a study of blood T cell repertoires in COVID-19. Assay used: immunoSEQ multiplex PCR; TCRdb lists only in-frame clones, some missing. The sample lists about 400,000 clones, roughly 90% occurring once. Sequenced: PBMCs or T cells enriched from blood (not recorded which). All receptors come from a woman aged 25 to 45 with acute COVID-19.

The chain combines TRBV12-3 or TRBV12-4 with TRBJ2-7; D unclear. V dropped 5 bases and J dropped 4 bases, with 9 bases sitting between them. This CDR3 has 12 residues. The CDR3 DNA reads TGTGCCAGCAGTCGAGACTGGTACGAGCAGTACTTC. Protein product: CASSRDWYEQYF.

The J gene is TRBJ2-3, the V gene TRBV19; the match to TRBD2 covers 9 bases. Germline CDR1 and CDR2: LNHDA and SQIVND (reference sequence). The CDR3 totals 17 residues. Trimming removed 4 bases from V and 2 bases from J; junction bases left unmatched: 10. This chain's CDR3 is CASSTTLIAGATDTQYF. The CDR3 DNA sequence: TGTGCCAGTAGTACTACCCTTATAGCGGGGGCCACAGATACGCAGTATTTT.

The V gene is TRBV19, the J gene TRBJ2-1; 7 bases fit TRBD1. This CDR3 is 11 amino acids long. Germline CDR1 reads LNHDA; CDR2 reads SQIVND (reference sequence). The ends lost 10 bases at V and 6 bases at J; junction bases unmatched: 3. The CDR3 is CATRQGNEQFF. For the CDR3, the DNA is TGTGCCACCCGACAGGGCAATGAGCAGTTCTTC. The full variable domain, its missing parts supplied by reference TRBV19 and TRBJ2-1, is DGGITQSPKYLFRKEGQNVTLSCEQNLNHDAMYWYRQDPGQGLRLIYYSQIVNDFQKGDIAEGYSVSREKKESFPLTVTSAQKNPTAFYLCATRQGNEQFFGPGTRLTVL.

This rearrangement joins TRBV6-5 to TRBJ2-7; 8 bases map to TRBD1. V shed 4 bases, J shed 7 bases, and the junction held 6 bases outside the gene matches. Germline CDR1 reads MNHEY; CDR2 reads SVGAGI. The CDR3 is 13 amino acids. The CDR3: CASSLMTGEEQYF. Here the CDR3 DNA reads TGTGCCAGCAGTTTAATGACAGGGGAAGAGCAGTACTTC.

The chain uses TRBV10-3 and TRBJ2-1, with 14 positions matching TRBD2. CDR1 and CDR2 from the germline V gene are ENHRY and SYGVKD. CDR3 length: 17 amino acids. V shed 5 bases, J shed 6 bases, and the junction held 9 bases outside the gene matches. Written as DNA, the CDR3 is TGTGCCATCAGTCCCAAAAAGACTAGCGGGGGGGGCAATGAGCAGTTCTTC. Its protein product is CAISPKKTSGGGNEQFF.

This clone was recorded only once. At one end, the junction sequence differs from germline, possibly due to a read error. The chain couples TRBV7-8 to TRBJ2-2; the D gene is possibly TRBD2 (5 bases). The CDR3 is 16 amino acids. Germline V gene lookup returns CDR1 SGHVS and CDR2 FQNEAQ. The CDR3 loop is CASSVALAANTGELFF. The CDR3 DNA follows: TGTGCCAGCAGCGTAGCGTTAGCCGCGAACACCGGGGAGCTGTTTTTT.

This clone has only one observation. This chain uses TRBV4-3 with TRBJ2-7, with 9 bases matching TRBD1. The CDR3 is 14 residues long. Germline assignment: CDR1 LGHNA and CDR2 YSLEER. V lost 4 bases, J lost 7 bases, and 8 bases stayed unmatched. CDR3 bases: TGCGCCAGCAGCCCAGGGACAGGGAGTTCTGAGCAGTACTTC. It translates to CASSPGTGSSEQYF.

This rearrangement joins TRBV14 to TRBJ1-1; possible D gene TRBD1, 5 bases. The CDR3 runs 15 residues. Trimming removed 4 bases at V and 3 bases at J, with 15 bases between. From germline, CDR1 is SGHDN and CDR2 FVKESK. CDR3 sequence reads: CASSPLGGVHTEAFF. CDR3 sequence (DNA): TGTGCCAGCAGCCCGCTGGGAGGGGTACACACTGAAGCTTTCTTT.

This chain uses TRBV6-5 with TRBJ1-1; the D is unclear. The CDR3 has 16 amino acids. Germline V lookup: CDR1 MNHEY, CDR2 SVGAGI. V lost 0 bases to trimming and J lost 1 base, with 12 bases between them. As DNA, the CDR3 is TGTGCCAGCAGTTACTCTTATCAGACAAAGAACACTGAAGCTTTCTTT. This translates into CASSYSYQTKNTEAFF.

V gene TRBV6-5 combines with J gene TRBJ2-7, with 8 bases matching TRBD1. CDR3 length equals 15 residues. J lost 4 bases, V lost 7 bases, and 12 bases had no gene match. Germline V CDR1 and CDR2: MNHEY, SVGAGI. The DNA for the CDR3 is TGTGCCAGCACTAGGTTGGCAGGGGGCAAATACGAGCAGTACTTC. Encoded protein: CASTRLAGGKYEQYF.

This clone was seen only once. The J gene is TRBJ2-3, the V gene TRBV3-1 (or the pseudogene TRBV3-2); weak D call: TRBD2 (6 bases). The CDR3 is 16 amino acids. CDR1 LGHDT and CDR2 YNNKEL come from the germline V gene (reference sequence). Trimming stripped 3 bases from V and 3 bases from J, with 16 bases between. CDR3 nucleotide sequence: TGTGCCAGCAGCCAGGCTACGGGAGCACGAACAGATACGCAGTATTTT. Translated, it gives CASSQATGARTDTQYF.

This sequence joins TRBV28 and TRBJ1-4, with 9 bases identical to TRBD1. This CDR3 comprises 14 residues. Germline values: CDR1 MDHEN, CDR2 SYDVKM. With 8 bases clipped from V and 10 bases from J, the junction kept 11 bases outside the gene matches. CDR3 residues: CASAPGTGRGKLFF. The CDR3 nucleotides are TGTGCCAGCGCTCCCGGGACAGGGAGGGGAAAACTGTTTTTT.

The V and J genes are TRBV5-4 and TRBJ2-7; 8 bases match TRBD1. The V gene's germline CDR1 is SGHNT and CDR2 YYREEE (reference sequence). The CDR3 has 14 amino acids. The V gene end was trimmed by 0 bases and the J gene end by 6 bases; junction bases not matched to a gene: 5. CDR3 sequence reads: CASSLDDRGSEQYF. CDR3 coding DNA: TGTGCCAGCAGCTTGGATGACAGGGGTTCCGAGCAGTACTTC.

CDR3: CASRRDRGPEKLFF. The CDR3 region has the DNA TGTGCCAGCAGAAGGGACAGGGGGCCTGAAAAACTGTTTTTT. The V call is TRBV7-2, the J call TRBJ1-4; TRBD1 matches 12 bases. The trim removed 6 bases at V and 7 bases at J, leaving 3 bases unmatched. Germline V gene data show CDR1 as SGHTA and CDR2 as FQGNSA. This CDR3 is built from 14 residues.

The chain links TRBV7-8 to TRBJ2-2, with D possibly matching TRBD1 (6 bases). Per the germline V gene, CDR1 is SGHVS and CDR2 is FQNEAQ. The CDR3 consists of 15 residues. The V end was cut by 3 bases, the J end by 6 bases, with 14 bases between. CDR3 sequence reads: CASSFLPGESGELFF. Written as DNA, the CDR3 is TGTGCCAGCAGCTTCCTGCCAGGGGAGTCCGGGGAGCTGTTTTTT. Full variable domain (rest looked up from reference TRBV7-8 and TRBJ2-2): GAGVSQSPRYKVAKRGQDVALRCDPISGHVSLFWYQQALGQGPEFLTYFQNEAQLDKSGLPSDRFFAERPEGSVSTLKIQRTQQEDSAVYLCASSFLPGESGELFFGEGSRLTVL.

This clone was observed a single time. In nucleotides, the CDR3 is TGCGCCAGCAGTTCCCGTCTCGCTAGCGGGGGGGCGAACACCGGGGAGCTGTTTTTT. It yields the protein CASSSRLASGGANTGELFF. This chain uses TRBV5-1 with TRBJ2-2; 12 bases map to TRBD2. CDR3 length: 19 residues. Germline values: CDR1 SGHRS, CDR2 YFSETQ. Germline trimming cut 5 bases from V and 0 bases from J; bases unmatched to any gene: 11. Variable domain in full (rest from reference TRBV5-1 and TRBJ2-2): KAGVTQTPRYLIKTRGQQVTLSCSPISGHRSVSWYQQTPGQGLQFLFEYFSETQRNKGNFPGRFSGRQFSNSRSEMNVSTLELGDSALYLCASSSRLASGGANTGELFFGEGSRLTVL.

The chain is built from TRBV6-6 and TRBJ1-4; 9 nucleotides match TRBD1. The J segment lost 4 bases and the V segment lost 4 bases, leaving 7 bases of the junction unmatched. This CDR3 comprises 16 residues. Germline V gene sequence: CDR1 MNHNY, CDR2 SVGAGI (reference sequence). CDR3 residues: CASSSRTGAFNEKLFF. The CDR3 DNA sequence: TGTGCCAGCAGTTCCCGGACAGGGGCGTTTAATGAAAAACTGTTTTTT.

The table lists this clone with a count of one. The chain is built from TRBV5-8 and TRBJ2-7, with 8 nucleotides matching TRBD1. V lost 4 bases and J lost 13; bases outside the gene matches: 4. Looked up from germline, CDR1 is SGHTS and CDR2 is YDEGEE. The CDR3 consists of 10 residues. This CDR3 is CASSLGQDYF. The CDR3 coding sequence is TGTGCCAGCAGCCTGGGACAGGATTACTTC.

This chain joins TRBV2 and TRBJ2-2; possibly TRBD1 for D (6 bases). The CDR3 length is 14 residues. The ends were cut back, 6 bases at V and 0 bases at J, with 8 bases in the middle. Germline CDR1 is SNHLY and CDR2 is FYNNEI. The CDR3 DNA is TGTGCCAGCAGACACAGGGCGAACACCGGGGAGCTGTTTTTT. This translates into CASRHRANTGELFF.

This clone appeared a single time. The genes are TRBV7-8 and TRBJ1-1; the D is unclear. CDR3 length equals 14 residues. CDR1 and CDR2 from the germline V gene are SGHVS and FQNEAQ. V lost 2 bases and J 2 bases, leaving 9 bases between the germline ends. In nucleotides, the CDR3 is TGTGCCAGCAGCTTAACAGATTTAAACACTGAAGCTTTCTTT. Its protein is CASSLTDLNTEAFF.

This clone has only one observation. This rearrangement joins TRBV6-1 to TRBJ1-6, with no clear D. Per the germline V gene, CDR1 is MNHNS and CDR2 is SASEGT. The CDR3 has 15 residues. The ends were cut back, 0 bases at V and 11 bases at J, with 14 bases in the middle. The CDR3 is CASSEAGQVWAPLHF. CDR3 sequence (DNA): TGTGCCAGCAGTGAAGCTGGCCAGGTCTGGGCACCCCTCCACTTT.

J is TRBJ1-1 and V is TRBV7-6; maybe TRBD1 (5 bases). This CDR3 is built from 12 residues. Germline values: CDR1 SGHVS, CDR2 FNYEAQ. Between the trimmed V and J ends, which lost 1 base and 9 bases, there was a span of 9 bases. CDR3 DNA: TGTGCCAGCAGCTTAGGGGAGGGGAAAGCTTTCTTT. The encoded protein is CASSLGEGKAFF.

The CDR3: CAITRHSPGTGGEQYF. CDR3 nucleotide sequence: TGTGCCATCACGCGGCATAGTCCCGGGACAGGGGGCGAGCAGTACTTC. V gene TRBV10-3 combines with J gene TRBJ2-7; 11 positions agree with TRBD1. Germline V lookup: CDR1 ENHRY, CDR2 SYGVKD. This CDR3 region has 16 residues. Trimming at V came to 7 bases and at J to 6 bases, leaving 14 bases not matched to a gene.

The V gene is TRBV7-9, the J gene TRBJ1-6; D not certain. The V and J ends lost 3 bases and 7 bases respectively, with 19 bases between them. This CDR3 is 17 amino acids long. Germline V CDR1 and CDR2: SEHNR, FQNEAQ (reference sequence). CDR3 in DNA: TGTGCCAGCAGCTTGCTATTGGGTGTGCCGGGGAATTCACCCCTCCACTTT. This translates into CASSLLLGVPGNSPLHF.

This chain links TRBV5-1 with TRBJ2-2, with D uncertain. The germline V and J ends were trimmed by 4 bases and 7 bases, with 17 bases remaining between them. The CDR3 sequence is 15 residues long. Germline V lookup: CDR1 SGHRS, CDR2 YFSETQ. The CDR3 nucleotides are TGCGCCAGCAGCGCGTCACGAAATCAGGTCGGGGAGCTGTTTTTT. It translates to CASSASRNQVGELFF.

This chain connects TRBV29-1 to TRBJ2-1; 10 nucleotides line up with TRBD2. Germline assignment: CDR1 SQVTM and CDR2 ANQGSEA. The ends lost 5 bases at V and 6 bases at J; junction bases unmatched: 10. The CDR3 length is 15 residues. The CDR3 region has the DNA TGCAGCGTTCGGGGCGGCAGCGGGGGGGCCAATGAGCAGTTCTTC. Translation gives CSVRGGSGGANEQFF.

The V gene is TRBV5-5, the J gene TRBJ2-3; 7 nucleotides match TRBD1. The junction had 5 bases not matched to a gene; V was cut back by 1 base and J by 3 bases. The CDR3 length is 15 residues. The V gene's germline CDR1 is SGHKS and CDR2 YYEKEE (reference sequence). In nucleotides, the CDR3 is TGTGCCAGCAGCTTGACAGGGGCCTCAACAGATACGCAGTATTTT. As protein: CASSLTGASTDTQYF.